Included here is one T cell receptor beta chain sequence, with context. The data are from a study of blood T cell repertoires in COVID-19. Study-wide context: Samples came from the United States, Italy and Spain, spanning acute and convalescent COVID-19. T cells, B-cell-depleted T cells, or PBMCs supplied cDNA or gDNA.

Clones were sequenced by immunoSEQ multiplex PCR, and TCRdb holds only the in-frame ones, with some missing. Of roughly 220,000 clones in the sample, 88% were seen once. Germline values: CDR1 MNHEY, CDR2 SVGEGT. Trimming at V came to 4 bases and at J to 4 bases, leaving 11 bases not matched to a gene. This CDR3 contains 16 residues. The study counted Cohort 3 donors as recovered given two negative PCRs, clearance, or symptom resolution. Sequenced: PBMCs or T cells enriched from blood (not recorded which). J is TRBJ2-5 and V is TRBV6-2 or TRBV6-3, with TRBD1 matching over 8 bases. This sequence originates from a woman aged 30 to 39 who had recovered from COVID-19. DNA for the CDR3: TGTGCCAGCAGTTCTCCAGGGGGCGCAGGTCGAGAGACCCAGTACTTC. Its translation is CASSSPGGAGRETQYF.